The present T cell receptor beta chain was sequenced within a study of T cells expressing NK-cell markers. The wider study: Investigators obtained TCR beta repertoires from sorted CD3+CD56+NKG2C+, CD3+CD56+NKG2C- and CD3+CD56-NKG2C+ T cells. Seven HCMV-seropositive donors and one seronegative donor made up the eight sequenced donors.

The length of the CDR3 is 16 residues. Germline CDR1 reads DFQATT; CDR2 reads SNEGSKA (reference sequence). 5'RACE template switching with UMIs generated TCR beta cDNA. Using the 5' RACE reads, TCRdb records one entry per CDR3 protein without DNA. There are a few hundred thousand distinct CDR3 sequences in the sample, with 3% to 4.5% held by the top ten. The material sequenced was blood T cells: a sorted CD56 or NKG2C T cell subset, CD4+ or CD8+ T cells, or bulk PBMC T cells (not recorded which). The chain uses TRBV20-1 and TRBJ2-1; the TCRdb D gene call, TRBD1, has no DNA to confirm it. The receptor's source is a man younger than 35 in good health. The CDR3 reads CSAATGTGGAYNEQFF.